This TCR beta chain was sequenced during a study of kidney transplant recipient with SARS-CoV-2 infection listed by TCRdb under 2021. The CDR3, from cysteine to phenylalanine, totals 17 residues. Kept here is only the CDR3 DNA, which spans 51 bases and is read in frame from base 1. Cut back by 5 bases and 4 bases, the V and J ends lie 23 bases apart. Explained via the paper, the time point label denotes: pre-pandemic baseline sample and day 111 after first positive SARS-CoV-2 test. This clonotype has a count of ten or more. The specificity of this receptor is unknown. Per-base quality was not reported, and no clone a single base away is much larger than it. Sequencing relied on an Illumina MiSeq. Profiling of the peripheral T cell repertoire was carried out for human TCRbeta genes. As for the original processing: To account for variability over time, differences in clonotype abundance were tested using beta-binomial modelling. Expanded clonotypes were screened against the ImmuneCODE reference database of SARS-CoV-2-associated TCRs and were mapped to viral genome regions. Additional repertoire analyses were carried out for TRBV gene usage, CDR3 length, CDR3 amino acid overlap between time points, clonotype abundance distributions and Jaccard similarity. Through fastp at Q25 and MiXCR, TCRdb rebuilt clones from the public reads, retaining in-frame beta chains. Merged by CDR3 protein, the rows form single entries marked with the most common genes and DNA. The V and J calls here are based on TCRdb, not the publication. The sample has 200,000 to 250,000 distinct CDR3 sequences on record, under 30% of them singletons. Around 7.8% of the sample rests with the top ten.

This TCR was recovered from a male patient in his thirties who had COVID-19 and was a kidney transplant recipient. After transplantation, some T cells may belong to the graft donor instead of the recipient. Recombination joined TRBV23-1 with TRBJ1-2; no D gene can be assigned with confidence. TRBV23-1 is recorded as an ORF, its role being uncertain. The source was a blood sample, collected at baseline and on approximately day 120 from a kidney transplant recipient. The DNA is TGCGCCAGCAGTGAAATCAGGCTACGCAGAAAGACCTATGGCTACACCTTC. This is translated as CASSEIRLRRKTYGYTF.